A selection of T cell receptor beta chains follows, all from one sample in a study of blood T cells in healthy people across ages. MiXCR, run by TCRdb on the 5' RACE reads, gives a single entry per CDR3 protein. The sample shows about 1.4 million distinct CDR3 sequences, approximately 60% of them seen only once. Sequencing was performed on blood. The receptors were gathered from a man younger than 35 in good health. Both conserved end residues are part of each CDR3. D genes are given only for firm matches. Clone size is stated in some rows and not others, as once, few, many or a class when expanded.

>-|TRBJ2-1|-|TRBV14
CASSQGLARGENEQFF
TGTGCCAGCAGCCAAGGGCTAGCTAGGGGGGAAAATGAGCAGTTCTTC
>-|TRBJ1-4|-|TRBV11-2
CASSVQSAGNEKLFF
TGTGCCAGCAGCGTACAGTCCGCGGGTAATGAAAAACTGTTTTTT
>-|TRBJ2-7|-|TRBV11-2
CASSLGVGFEQYF
TGTGCCAGCAGCTTAGGAGTAGGGTTCGAGCAGTACTTC
>-|TRBJ1-5|TRBD1|TRBV29-1
CSVAQGAAGGNQPQHF
TGCAGCGTTGCCCAGGGGGCAGCTGGGGGCAATCAGCCCCAGCATTTT
>few|TRBJ2-7|-|TRBV4-1
CASSPENNYEQYF
TGCGCCAGCAGCCCAGAGAATAACTACGAGCAGTACTTC
>-|TRBJ2-7|-|TRBV27
CASIFSPYEQYF
TGTGCCAGCATCTTCTCCCCTTACGAGCAGTACTTC
>-|TRBJ1-1|-|TRBV4-1
CASSQDRVMNTEAFF
TGCGCCAGCAGCCAAGATCGGGTTATGAACACTGAAGCTTTCTTT
>-|TRBJ1-4|-|TRBV20-1
CSARGGRNEKLFF
TGCAGTGCTAGGGGGGGGCGCAATGAAAAACTGTTTTTT
>few|TRBJ2-5|-|TRBV6-5
CAKKETQYF
TGTGCCAAAAAAGAGACCCAGTACTTC
>-|TRBJ2-7|-|TRBV6-5
CASSYVGPTYEQYF
TGTGCCAGCAGTTACGTTGGACCTACCTACGAGCAGTACTTC
>once|TRBJ2-7|TRBD2|TRBV5-1
CASSFTQAGTRRYEQYF
TGCGCCAGCAGCTTCACCCAGGCCGGGACTAGAAGGTACGAGCAGTACTTC
>once|TRBJ2-7|TRBD2|TRBV12-5
CASGFPLAGVRSYEQYF
TGTGCTAGTGGTTTCCCCCTAGCGGGAGTCCGCTCCTACGAGCAGTACTTC
>-|TRBJ2-5|TRBD2|TRBV11-2
CASSPTLAGGTRTQYF
TGTGCCAGCAGCCCGACTCTAGCGGGAGGCACGAGGACCCAGTACTTC
>-|TRBJ1-5|TRBD1|TRBV4-1
CASSQGGRGSNQPQHF
TGCGCCAGCAGCCAAGGGGGCAGGGGGAGCAATCAGCCCCAGCATTTT
>-|TRBJ2-1|TRBD2|TRBV12-3/TRBV12-4
CASSLMGSGLAYNEQFF
TGTGCCAGCAGTTTAATGGGATCGGGACTAGCCTACAATGAGCAGTTCTTC
>-|TRBJ1-4|-|TRBV4-3
CASTETASTNEKLFF
TGCGCCAGCACGGAAACAGCGTCAACTAATGAAAAACTGTTTTTT
>-|TRBJ2-7|TRBD1|TRBV20-1
CSTRDRAFPEQYF
TGCAGTACCCGGGACAGGGCTTTCCCCGAGCAGTACTTC
>-|TRBJ1-5|TRBD1|TRBV6-1
CASSEALRQGHQPQHF
TGTGCCAGCAGTGAAGCGCTTCGACAGGGCCATCAGCCCCAGCATTTT
>few|TRBJ2-5|-|TRBV12-3/TRBV12-4
CASRVETQETQYF
TGTGCCAGCAGGGTCGAAACTCAAGAGACCCAGTACTTC
>-|TRBJ1-2|TRBD1|TRBV27
CASSIGQATYGYTF
TGTGCCAGCAGTATCGGACAGGCCACCTATGGCTACACCTTC
>-|TRBJ2-7|TRBD1|TRBV7-9
CASSRFKGAEFHEQYF
TGTGCCAGCAGTCGGTTTAAGGGGGCGGAATTCCACGAGCAGTACTTC
>-|TRBJ2-7|-|TRBV27
CASSLSAGLNEQYF
TGTGCCAGCAGTTTATCAGCAGGGCTCAACGAGCAGTACTTC